This record covers a single T cell receptor (beta chain). No antigen is known for it. Trimming removed 2 bases at V and 3 bases at J, with 7 bases between. The length of the CDR3 is 13 residues. Germline lookup yields CDR1 KGHSH and CDR2 LQKENI. Second-dose schedules of about 4 or about 12 weeks were combined. The assay was immunoSEQ multiplex PCR, and TCRdb's table has in-frame clones only and misses some. Found here are around 70,000 clones, around 90% of them singletons; the top ten hold 1.3%. The data derive from a study of T cell responses to AZD1222 COVID-19 vaccine. General study points: Most donors were white British and more were female, and clonal diversity was possibly underestimated. Every sample of the repertoires postdated the peak T cell response. Vaccine-associated CD4 TCRs spanned spike, dominant at 160-218 and 743-854.

The receptor comes from an adult who received the AZD1222 COVID-19 vaccine. The rearrangement uses TRBV18 and TRBJ1-1; D ambiguous. The sample consisted of peripheral blood, taken 28 days after the second AZD1222 dose. In nucleotides, the CDR3 is TGTGCCAGCTCACCAAGGGCTGACACTGAAGCTTTCTTT. Translation: CASSPRADTEAFF.